This entry is about one TCR beta chain. The source of the sample is a study of blood T cells in healthy people across ages. The germline V and J ends were trimmed by 10 bases and 1 base, with 16 bases remaining between them. CDR1 is SGHDT, CDR2 YYEEEE, per germline. The CDR3 extends over 14 amino acids. A second 7 to 11 cycle PCR used barcoded and J-beta primers. TCRdb independently ran MiXCR on the 5' RACE reads; one entry per CDR3 protein. The repertoire holds approximately 1,100,000 distinct CDR3 sequences, with 35% to 50% as singletons. The sample taken for sequencing was blood. The chain employs TRBV5-6 and TRBJ2-3; TRBD2 is a possible D gene (5 bases). The sequence came from a woman in her sixties in good health. CDR3: CAGLTGGRTDTQYF. CDR3 nucleotide sequence: TGTGCCGGACTGACCGGAGGTCGCACAGATACGCAGTATTTT.